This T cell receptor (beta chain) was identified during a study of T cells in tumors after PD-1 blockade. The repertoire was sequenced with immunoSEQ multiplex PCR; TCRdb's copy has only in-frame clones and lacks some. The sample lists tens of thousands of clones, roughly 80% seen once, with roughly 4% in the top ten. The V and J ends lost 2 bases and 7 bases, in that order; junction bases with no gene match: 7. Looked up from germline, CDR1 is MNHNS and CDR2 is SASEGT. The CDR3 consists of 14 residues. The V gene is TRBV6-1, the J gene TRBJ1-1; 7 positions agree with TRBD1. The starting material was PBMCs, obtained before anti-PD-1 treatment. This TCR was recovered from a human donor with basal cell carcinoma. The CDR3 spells CASSEMGTAGEAFF. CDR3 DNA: TGTGCCAGCAGTGAAATGGGGACAGCGGGTGAAGCTTTCTTT.